The 14 T cell receptor beta chains presented below share a single source sample, sequenced in a study of PD-L1 blockade in urothelial cancer (dated by TCRdb to about 2017). In the paper's terms, the time point label means: peripheral blood 6 weeks after treatment start. The protocol used for the library was the immunoSEQ multiplex PCR assay. The clones in this table, taken by TCRdb from immuneACCESS, are in-frame only. Not every clone is retained; where verified, under half of the shortfall comes from an unresolved V gene, and the cause of the rest is unknown. A total of 80,000 to 95,000 clones appear in this sample, approximately 87% of them only once. The ten largest account for about 8.4% of the sample. The material sequenced was PBMCs, taken around atezolizumab (anti-PD-L1) treatment. These receptor sequences come from a man between 65 and 85 years old with urothelial cancer.

This chain connects TRBV5-1 to TRBJ1-2; D gene uncertain. V lost 3 bases to trimming and J lost 3 bases, with 21 bases between them. The CDR3 spans 17 residues. Per germline, CDR1 SGHRS and CDR2 YFSETQ. This CDR3 reads CASSSHYDPGPDYGYTF. The CDR3 DNA reads TGCGCCAGCAGCTCGCACTACGACCCCGGCCCGGACTATGGCTACACCTTC.

The chain employs TRBV4-2 and TRBJ2-7; 8 bases are a match to TRBD2. From germline, CDR1 is LGHNA and CDR2 YNFKEQ. This CDR3 contains 15 residues. The V gene end was trimmed by 0 bases and the J gene end by 3 bases; junction bases not matched to a gene: 4. Here the CDR3 reads CASSQDLSGSYEQYF. The CDR3 region has the DNA TGTGCCAGCAGCCAAGATTTGAGCGGGAGCTACGAGCAGTACTTC.

As DNA, the CDR3 is TGTGCCAGCAGCGTATTAGCTGCCGGCACAGATACGCAGTATTTT. Translation: CASSVLAAGTDTQYF. The chain carries TRBV9 and TRBJ2-3; D gene unclear. The CDR3 runs 15 residues. Germline V lookup: CDR1 SGDLS, CDR2 YYNGEE. V dropped 1 base and J dropped 1 base, with 10 bases sitting between them.

This clone was seen only once. V gene TRBV7-2 combines with J gene TRBJ2-7; maybe TRBD1 (6 bases). V was shortened by 5 bases and J by 5 bases, with 16 bases between the two germline ends. This CDR3 region has 14 residues. Germline assignment: CDR1 SGHTA and CDR2 FQGNSA. The CDR3 spells CASSREQGSHEQYF. CDR3 coding DNA: TGTGCCAGCAGCCGAGAACAGGGATCCCACGAGCAGTACTTC.

This clone occurred once. The V call is TRBV29-1, the J call TRBJ2-3; D is ambiguous. There are 12 residues in the CDR3. Germline V gene data show CDR1 as SQVTM and CDR2 as ANQGSEA. The ends were cut back, 3 bases at V and 7 bases at J, with 11 bases in the middle. The CDR3 DNA is TGCAGCGTTGATCTTGGAGAAAATACGCAGTATTTT. Amino acid sequence: CSVDLGENTQYF.

The rearrangement joins TRBV7-3 to TRBJ2-1; 9 bases align to TRBD2. V was clipped by 2 bases and J by 5 bases; unmatched bases: 7. This CDR3 has 16 amino acids. Germline CDR1 and CDR2: SGHTA and FQGTGA. The CDR3 loop reads CASSLGSGRQNNEQFF. The CDR3 bases are TGTGCCAGCAGCTTAGGGAGCGGGAGGCAAAACAATGAGCAGTTCTTC.

This chain joins TRBV5-5 and TRBJ1-2, with 9 bases that match TRBD1. Germline CDR1 and CDR2: SGHKS and YYEKEE (reference sequence). The CDR3 extends over 17 amino acids. Losses at the gene ends were 6 bases for V and 7 bases for J; bases not matched to a gene: 19. This chain's CDR3 is CASIIDVSDRGYAGYTF. Written as DNA, the CDR3 is TGTGCCAGCATTATAGATGTGTCGGACAGGGGTTACGCTGGCTACACCTTC.

The chain has TRBV7-2 and TRBJ2-2, with 12 bases fitting TRBD2. The CDR3 runs 15 residues. The junction had 5 bases not matched to a gene; V was cut back by 5 bases and J by 7 bases. CDR1 is SGHTA and CDR2 is FQGNSA in the germline V gene. The DNA for the CDR3 is TGTGCCAGCAGCCGGACTAGCGGGACGAGCGGGGAGCTGTTTTTT. Translating gives CASSRTSGTSGELFF.

The chain carries TRBV30 and TRBJ2-1; D uncertain. Germline lookup yields CDR1 GTSNPN and CDR2 SVGIG (reference sequence). The ends were cut back, 2 bases at V and 4 bases at J, with 6 bases in the middle. CDR3 length: 12 amino acids. The CDR3 sequence is CAWSSVYNEQFF. The CDR3 DNA sequence: TGTGCCTGGAGTTCCGTTTACAATGAGCAGTTCTTC.

This clone showed up just once. This sequence joins TRBV6-1 and TRBJ1-4, with D tentatively TRBD1 (5 bases). The V gene's germline CDR1 is MNHNS and CDR2 SASEGT. V shed 2 bases and J shed 7 bases, with 8 bases lying between them. The CDR3 is 13 amino acids. The CDR3 reads CASSEITGEKLFF. For the CDR3, the DNA is TGTGCCAGCAGTGAAATAACAGGTGAAAAACTGTTTTTT.

The genes are TRBV7-9 and TRBJ2-3, with TRBD2 matching over 10 bases. The CDR3 is made up of 15 amino acids. The V and J ends lost 5 bases and 6 bases, in that order; junction bases with no gene match: 8. The germline V gene has CDR1 SEHNR and CDR2 FQNEAQ (reference sequence). The CDR3, as DNA: TGTGCCAGCAGCACGGGACTAGCGAATGGGGATACGCAGTATTTT. Translation gives CASSTGLANGDTQYF.

V and J are TRBV2 and TRBJ1-1; D possibly corresponds to TRBD1 (6 bases). Deletions cut 6 bases from V and 4 bases from J, with 15 bases between. This CDR3 has 14 amino acids. From germline, CDR1 is SNHLY and CDR2 FYNNEI. CDR3 DNA sequence: TGTGCCAGCAGGGGAGACAGGTTTACCACTGAAGCTTTCTTT. Encoded protein: CASRGDRFTTEAFF.

This clone has only a few counts. The chain has TRBV2 and TRBJ2-7; weak D call: TRBD2 (6 bases). This CDR3 comprises 15 residues. CDR1 and CDR2 (germline): SNHLY, FYNNEI. Trimming took off 2 bases at V and 0 bases at J, with 11 bases between the two ends. The chain's CDR3 is CASSERAGPSYEQYF. CDR3 DNA sequence: TGTGCCAGCAGTGAACGGGCGGGGCCCTCCTACGAGCAGTACTTC.

The rearrangement joins TRBV7-2 to TRBJ2-5, with D tentatively TRBD2 (5 bases). Trimming removed 1 base from V and 3 bases from J, with 15 bases in between. Germline assignment: CDR1 SGHTA and CDR2 FQGNSA. This CDR3 contains 16 residues. The CDR3, as DNA: TGTGCCAGCAGCTTAGTAGGGCCGCCCGGGGAAGAGACCCAGTACTTC. Translating it yields CASSLVGPPGEETQYF.